The clone carrying this T cell receptor beta chain was observed at least ten times. This CDR3 comprises 11 residues. Trimming removed 6 bases at V and 12 bases at J, with 17 bases between. The germline gives CDR1 DFQATT, CDR2 SNEGSKA (reference sequence). The data were taken from a study of glioma-infiltrating T cells. Amplification of TCR alpha and beta CDR3 regions from RNA used iRepertoire nested multiplex PCR. TCRdb recomputed calls from the multiplex PCR reads with MiXCR, one row per CDR3 protein. The sample includes some 85,000 distinct CDR3 sequences, about 23% of them seen just once. The gene calls are TRBV20-1 and TRBJ1-2; D not resolved. The sample consisted of glioma tissue, nonneoplastic brain tissue, or PBMCs (not recorded which). This sequence was found in a human donor with low-grade glioma or glioblastoma, undergoing nonglioma brain surgery, or in good health (not recorded which). The CDR3 coding sequence is TGCAGTGCCGTGGATTCTGCCACCAACACCTTC. It codes for CSAVDSATNTF.